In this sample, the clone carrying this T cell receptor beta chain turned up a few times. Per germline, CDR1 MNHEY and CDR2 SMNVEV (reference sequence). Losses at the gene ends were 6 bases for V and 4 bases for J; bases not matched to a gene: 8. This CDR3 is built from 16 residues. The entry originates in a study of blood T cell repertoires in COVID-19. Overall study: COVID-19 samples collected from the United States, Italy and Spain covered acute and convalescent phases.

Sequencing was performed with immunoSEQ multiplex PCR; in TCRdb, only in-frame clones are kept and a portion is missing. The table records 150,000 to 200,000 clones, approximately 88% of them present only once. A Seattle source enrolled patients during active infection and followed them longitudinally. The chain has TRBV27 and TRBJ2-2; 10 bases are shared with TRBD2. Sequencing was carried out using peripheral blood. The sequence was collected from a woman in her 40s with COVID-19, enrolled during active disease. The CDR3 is CASSTKGLASTGELFF. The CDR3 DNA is TGTGCCAGCAGCACAAAGGGACTAGCGAGCACCGGGGAGCTGTTTTTT.